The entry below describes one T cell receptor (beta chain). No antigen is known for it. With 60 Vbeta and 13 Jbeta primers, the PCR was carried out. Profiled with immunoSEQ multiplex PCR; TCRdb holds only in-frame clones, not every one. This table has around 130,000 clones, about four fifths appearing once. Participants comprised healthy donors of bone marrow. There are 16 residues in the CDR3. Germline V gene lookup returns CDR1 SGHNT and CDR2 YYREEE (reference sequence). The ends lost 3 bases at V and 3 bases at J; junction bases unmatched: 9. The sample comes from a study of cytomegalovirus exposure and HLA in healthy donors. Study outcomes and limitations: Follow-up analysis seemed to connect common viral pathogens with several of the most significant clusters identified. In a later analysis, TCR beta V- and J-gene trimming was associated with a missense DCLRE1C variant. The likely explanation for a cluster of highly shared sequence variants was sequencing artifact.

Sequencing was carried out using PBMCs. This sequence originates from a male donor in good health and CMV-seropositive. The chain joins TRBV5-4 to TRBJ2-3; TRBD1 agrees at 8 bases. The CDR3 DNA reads TGTGCCAGCAGCTCCCCGGGGACAGGAGGGACAGATACGCAGTATTTT. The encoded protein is CASSSPGTGGTDTQYF.